The text below deals with one T cell receptor beta chain. The data stem from a study of blood T cell repertoires in COVID-19. Across the whole study: Acute-phase and convalescent COVID-19 samples originated in the United States, Italy and Spain.

Assay used: immunoSEQ multiplex PCR; TCRdb lists only in-frame clones, some missing. The sample contains about 23,000 clones, roughly 94% of which appear only once. The TCR sequence derives from a woman aged 50 to 65 with active COVID-19. The source material was peripheral blood.

This CDR3 is CASSSIRDYVLFNEQFF. CDR3 coding DNA: TGTGCCAGCAGCTCTATAAGGGACTACGTCCTTTTCAATGAGCAGTTCTTC. This chain connects TRBV5-8 to TRBJ2-1; 7 nucleotides align to TRBD2. The CDR3 extends over 17 amino acids. V lost 3 bases, J lost 6 bases, and 15 bases stayed unmatched. From germline, CDR1 is SGHTS and CDR2 YDEGEE. Combining the CDR3 with reference TRBV5-8 and TRBJ2-1 gives the whole variable domain EAGVTQSPTHLIKTRGQQATLRCSPISGHTSVYWYQQALGLGLQFLLWYDEGEERNRGNFPPRFSGRQFPNYSSELNVNALELEDSALYLCASSSIRDYVLFNEQFFGPGTRLTVL.